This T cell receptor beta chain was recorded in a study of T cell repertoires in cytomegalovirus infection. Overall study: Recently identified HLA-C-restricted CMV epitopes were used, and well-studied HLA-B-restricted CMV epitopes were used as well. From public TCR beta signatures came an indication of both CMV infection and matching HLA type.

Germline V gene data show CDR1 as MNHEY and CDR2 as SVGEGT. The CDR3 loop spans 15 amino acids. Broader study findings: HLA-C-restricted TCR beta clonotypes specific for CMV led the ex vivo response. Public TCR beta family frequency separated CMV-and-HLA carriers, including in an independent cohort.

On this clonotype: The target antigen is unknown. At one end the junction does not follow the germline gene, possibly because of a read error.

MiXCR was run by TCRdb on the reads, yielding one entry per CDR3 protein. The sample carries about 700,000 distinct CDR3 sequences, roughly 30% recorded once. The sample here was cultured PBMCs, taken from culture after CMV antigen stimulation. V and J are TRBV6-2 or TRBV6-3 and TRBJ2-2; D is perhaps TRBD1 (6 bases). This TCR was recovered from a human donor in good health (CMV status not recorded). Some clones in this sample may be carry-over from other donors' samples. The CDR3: CATRERGWNAGELFF. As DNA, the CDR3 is TGTGCCACCCGAGAGAGGGGGTGGAACGCCGGGGAGCTGTTTTTT.